This T cell receptor beta chain was identified during a study of OX40 agonist ivuxolimab in advanced cancers. Study at large: Treatment of patients was with ivuxolimab, an agonistic anti-OX40 (CD134) antibody.

Trimming took off 6 bases at V and 3 bases at J, with 16 bases between the two ends. Germline-derived CDR1 and CDR2 are SGHRS and YFSETQ. The CDR3 consists of 15 residues. About this clone: As yet, its antigen is unknown.

Profiled with immunoSEQ multiplex PCR; TCRdb holds only in-frame clones, not every one. The sample yields more than 20,000 clones, 85% seen once. General study findings and limits: CD4+ and CD8+ T cells in blood underwent clonal expansion by week 6 at 0.1 to 3.0 mg/kg.

The TCR was taken from an adult with an advanced solid tumor such as melanoma, head and neck, liver or kidney cancer. The chain employs TRBV5-1 and TRBJ2-1; D is perhaps TRBD2 (5 bases). The specimen comprised CD4+ or CD8+ T cells sorted from blood, sampled in a trial of the OX40 agonist ivuxolimab. CDR3 DNA: TGCGCCAGCATCTCAGCCCCCAGCGGCTACAATGAGCAGTTCTTC. Its protein product is CASISAPSGYNEQFF.